This T cell receptor (beta chain) was found in a study of lymphopenia after photon versus proton radiotherapy (dated by TCRdb to between 2018 and 2020). Study-wide context: The study compared the immunological effects of photon versus proton radiation therapy in patients with gastrointestinal tumors who developed high-grade lymphopenia. The cohort included approximately 22 patients with gastrointestinal tumors who developed lymphopenia after receiving either photon or proton therapy. The study aimed to characterize how the two radiation modalities differ in their impact on the immune system. Study-wide findings and limitations: Relative stability during treatment was observed in proton-treated patients, whereas loss of naive T cells and TCR diversity and gain of effector/memory populations were observed in photon-treated patients. After the lymphocyte count nadir, oligoclonal expansion, especially of CD8+ Temra cells, was observed in photon-treated repertoires, and the drop in diversity was driven by this expansion. Among patients across the cohort who died, overall survival time showed an inverse correlation with a larger post-nadir drop in TCR diversity. The authors looked at the survival association only in patients who died, and they framed better survival with proton therapy as a possibility rather than a demonstrated result.

The library was generated by the immunoSEQ multiplex PCR assay. T cell repertoires were profiled with deep sequencing of rearranged TCR beta loci together with multiparametric flow cytometry. What TCRdb holds here is the immuneACCESS table cut down to in-frame rearrangements. Part of the clones is not present; checked against another copy, under half of the missing clones reflect an unresolved V gene, and the others are unexplained. The sample table holds around 64,000 clones, of which around 90% were seen once. The ten largest clonotypes hold more than 10% of the sample. Notes on this clone: Its antigen is currently not known. No base qualities exist here, and no much larger clone lies one base off it.

A distance of 15 bases separates the germline ends of V and J, which lose 2 bases and 8 bases respectively. The germline V gene specifies SGHTA as CDR1 and FQGNSA as CDR2. Measured from the cysteine to the phenylalanine, the CDR3 is 14 residues long. The retained sequence is limited to the CDR3, 42 bases, with the frame set at the first base. The TCR comes from an elderly man with esophageal cancer. The sequence links TRBV7-2 to TRBJ1-2; no D gene can be assigned with confidence. The specimen comprised peripheral blood, sampled from a patient treated with proton-based radiotherapy. CDR3 region: CASSLITRHSGYTF. The DNA reads as follows: TGTGCCAGCAGCTTAATTACAAGGCACTCCGGCTACACCTTC.